The sequence of this T cell receptor (beta chain) was determined in a study of regulatory T cells in long-lasting Graves disease. The time point: newly diagnosed GD, antithyroid drugs for less than 3 months. Researchers made the TCR library from RNA that was extracted from PBMCs. CDR3 size: 15 residues. The V end lost 0 bases, the J end lost 3 bases, and 15 bases lay between the germline ends. The germline CDR1 and CDR2 sequences are DFQATT and SNEGSKA (reference sequence). HTBI primers from iRepertoire and Arm-PCR of CDR3 regions yielded the TCR beta libraries. TCRdb fed the multiplex PCR reads into MiXCR, producing one record per CDR3 protein. The sample records roughly 320,000 distinct CDR3 sequences, over 15% being singletons. These records were also assigned to another study, of T cells in Graves' hyperthyroidism and ophthalmopathy.

The rearrangement uses TRBV20-1 and TRBJ2-7; weak D call: TRBD1 (5 bases). The TCR was taken from a man aged 35-49 years with Graves disease. The sample was peripheral blood mononuclear cells (PBMCs), taken at new diagnosis, from a patient treated with antithyroid drugs. DNA for the CDR3: TGCAGTGCTAGAGATCCCCGGCAAGGGGACTACGAGCAGTACTTC. This sequence encodes CSARDPRQGDYEQYF.